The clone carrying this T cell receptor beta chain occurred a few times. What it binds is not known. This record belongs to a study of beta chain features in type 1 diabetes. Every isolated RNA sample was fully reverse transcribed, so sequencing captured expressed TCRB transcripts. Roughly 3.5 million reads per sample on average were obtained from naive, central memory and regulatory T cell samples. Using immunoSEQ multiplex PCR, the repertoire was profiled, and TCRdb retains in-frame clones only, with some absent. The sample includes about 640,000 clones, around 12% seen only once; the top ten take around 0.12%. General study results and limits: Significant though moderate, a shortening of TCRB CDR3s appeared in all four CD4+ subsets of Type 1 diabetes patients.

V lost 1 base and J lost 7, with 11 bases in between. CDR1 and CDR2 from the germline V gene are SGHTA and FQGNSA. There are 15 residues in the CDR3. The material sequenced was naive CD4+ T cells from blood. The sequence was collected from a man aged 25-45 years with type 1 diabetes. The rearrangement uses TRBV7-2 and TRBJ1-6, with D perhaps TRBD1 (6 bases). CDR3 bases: TGTGCCAGCAGCTTAGTAGGACAGACAAATTCACCCCTCCACTTT. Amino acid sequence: CASSLVGQTNSPLHF.